This T cell receptor beta chain was found in a study of cytomegalovirus exposure and HLA in healthy donors (dated by TCRdb to about 2017). Context from the whole study: An earlier analysis of several hundred of the donors reported about 250 Gb of sequence data and 120 million or so unique TCR beta sequences from roughly 180 million T cells. Roughly 300 gigabases of sequencing data and tens of millions of unique TCR sequences were included in an early release covering 550 to 800 HLA-typed donors. Among the roughly 400 genotyped donors, roughly 80% belonged to the genetic ancestry cluster associated with self-reported Caucasian donors. The study aimed to test whether cataloging public T cell receptors could reveal signatures of past pathogen exposure. The study used immunosequencing to profile the T cell repertoires of 666 subjects and linked those repertoires to cytomegalovirus serostatus. Along with the 666-subject first cohort, a separate validation cohort of over a hundred different subjects was used. High-throughput TCR immunosequencing, statistical association of individual TCRs with disease status, and machine learning were combined to predict cytomegalovirus infection status. In a later analysis, previously published TCR beta repertoires from 666 donors were re-analyzed and high-resolution HLA genotyping was added so that TCR occurrence patterns could be studied. Rather than using new phenotypic data, the later analysis identified candidate immune exposures from TCR beta sequences and from how often those sequences occurred across donors. An earlier analysis of fewer than 700 of the donors applied high-throughput TCR beta sequencing to assess whether each TCR beta V gene segment acted as functional or pseudogenic. Donor age, sex, ethnicity and CMV serostatus were compiled alongside the repertoire data. A later genetic analysis used genome-wide SNP genotypes for about 65% of the 666 donors, treating that subset as a discovery cohort. All discovery cohort repertoires had been generated on a single sequencing platform. HLA typing included class I and class II loci at four-digit resolution. The number of typed donors differed by locus: 629-630 for A, B, C, DRB1 and DQB1; approximately 530 for DQA1; 600 to 610 for DPA1; and some 450 for DPB1. Because of strong linkage in the cohort, five DR-DQ haplotypes were treated as single units for association and clustering. Among around 400 genotyped donors of the cohort, an average of around 250,000 unique TCR beta nucleotide sequences was sequenced per donor, of which about 18% were non-productive.

This clone was picked up a small number of times. Its antigen is still unknown. The input lacks base qualities; no much larger clone sits a single base away. V lost 10 bases and J lost 2 bases; the stretch between them is 15 bases long. CDR1 and CDR2, per the germline V gene (reference sequence), are LNHDA and SQIVND. The CDR3 holds 14 amino acids from the cysteine to the phenylalanine. The kept DNA is CDR3 alone, 42 bases in frame from the first base. The cohort consisted of fewer than 700 healthy bone marrow donors. At the time of sampling, every cohort member was nominally healthy, though immune exposures that went unrecorded were likely present. The donor was CMV seronegative and was included in the group of hundreds of seronegative cohort members. A peripheral blood sample was provided by each donor, and peripheral blood mononuclear cells were used for TCR beta sequencing. The Qiagen DNeasy Blood Extraction Kit was used to extract genomic DNA from the blood cell samples.

The library was produced with the immunoSEQ multiplex PCR assay. The multiplex PCR relied on a mix of 60 forward primers for TCR Vbeta segments and 13 reverse primers for TCR Jbeta segments. The CDR3 region of rearranged TCR beta genes was amplified from genomic DNA by a multiplex PCR assay. The Illumina HiSeq System was used to sequence the amplified TCR beta libraries as 87-base-pair reads. The original methods were these. In a later analysis, around 80 million unique TCR beta chains were counted across the approximately 670 repertoires, and roughly 11 million of these chains were shared by at least two donors. Raw reads were error-corrected and collapsed into unique sequences by a nearest-neighbor algorithm in which closely related sequences were merged to remove PCR and sequencing errors. To assign V, D and J gene segments, CDR3 sequences were aligned to IMGT reference sequences. For a sequence to be retained, a match of at least six nucleotides to both a V gene segment and a J gene segment was required. Rearrangements were classified as productive when the CDR3 lacked stop codons and remained in frame with V and J, and all other rearrangements were classified as non-productive. Following IMGT convention, CDR3 was defined as the stretch from the second conserved V-encoded cysteine to the conserved J-encoded phenylalanine. Sequences without an unambiguous match to a single V gene segment were excluded from the earlier analysis of several hundred of the donors. An earlier analysis of 450 to 650 of the donors called V segments functional above 56.7% productive rearrangements and segregating when the between-donor standard deviation exceeded 5%. A statistical classification framework was built for diagnosing cytomegalovirus status from the catalog of TCR beta chain sequences. In a later analysis, TCR nucleotide sequences were compared against IMGT/GENE-DB human TR gene sequences so that V and J genes could be assigned. Using the TCRdist pipeline, a later analysis assigned CDR3 sequences along with most-parsimonious VDJ recombination scenarios. In a later analysis, every TCR beta chain was defined by the combination of its CDR3 amino acid sequence and its V-gene family, and reads without a unique V-gene family were dropped. In a later analysis, approximately 640 highly shared, low-generation-probability nucleotide sequences were removed to address suspected cross-contamination and a sequencing artifact. For each public chain, a later analysis derived a clonal expansion index from normalized ranks of inferred template counts within each repertoire. A later analysis computed generation probabilities with a VDJ recombination model fitted to out-of-frame rearrangements, and checked the results against IGoR. Hypergeometric tests were used in a later analysis to score TCR-TCR, TCR-HLA and TCR-CMV co-occurrence, with a repertoire-size bias correction applied to the TCR pairs. False discovery rates were estimated in a later analysis by permuting HLA or CMV assignments 20 times. In a later analysis, co-occurring TCRs were grouped with DBSCAN, and TCRdist sequence similarity was added when clustering was performed within HLA-allele-positive subsets. Co-occurrence clustering excluded repertoires with fewer than 30,000 or more than 120,000 public chains, plus five with anomalous nucleotide sharing. TCRdb obtained this table from immuneACCESS and retained in-frame rearrangements with V and J assigned. These tables miss some clones; where compared with another copy, unresolved V genes account for less than half of the shortfall, and the remainder is unexplained. V, J and clone size derive from that table, while D and trimming were established from the DNA sequence. For this sample the table gives roughly 150,000 clones, of which around four fifths were detected only once. The ten largest clonotypes hold about 1.3% of the sample.

Summary of the overall study and its limitations: A total of about 150 TCR beta chains were listed by the study as associated with cytomegalovirus. In a later analysis, TCR association rates were found to vary across HLA loci, with the most associated TCRs seen for DRB1 alleles and the fewest for HLA-C alleles. A few of the identified cytomegalovirus-associated TCR beta chains were confirmed in vitro to be specific for cytomegalovirus antigens. In a later analysis, most CMV-associated TCR beta chains were found to appear HLA-restricted, with HLA associations seemingly driven largely by CMV exposure. Most TCR sequences were observed very rarely across donors, whereas some public TCRs were present in many individuals. In an earlier analysis of fewer than 750 of the donors, most TCR beta V segments were observed in productive rearrangements about 87% or about 30% of the time, broadly matching IMGT annotations. The only immune exposure information available for the cohort was CMV serostatus. Because counts were too low, roughly 17 rarely observed V segments, including chromosome 9 orphons, were left out of the earlier analysis of several hundred of the donors. The authors suggested that the approach could potentially be extended to other disease states and immunological phenotypes. Compared with the approximately 700-donor mean, donors in an Asian-associated ancestry cluster had fewer N-insertions in productive TCRs, according to a later genetic analysis. A cluster of highly shared sequence variants was judged likely to be a technical artifact of the sequencing pipeline. In this cohort, only TCR beta chains were sequenced, and detectable features were limited by the absence of alpha or paired-chain data. At a false discovery rate of 0.05, a later analysis linked around 15,000 TCR beta sequences to specific HLA alleles. Linkage disequilibrium might explain the correlated functional status among segregating V segments, but an unknown experimental factor could not be ruled out. Presence/absence analyses assumed roughly uniform sequencing depth across donors, an assumption that may not hold. Because some donors lacked HLA typing at each locus, the association tests relied only on the typed subset. According to a later analysis, parvovirus B19, influenza, CMV and Epstein-Barr virus appeared linked to several top co-occurrence clusters. Some IMGT-functional V segments, including TRBV6-2 and TRBV6-3, could not be told apart with the 87-base-pair reads, so those segments were excluded. In a later genetic analysis, a missense DCLRE1C variant was associated with V-gene and J-gene trimming of TCR beta chains, and the association was replicated in an independent cohort. A further reported finding was that TCR beta sequences accurately predicted the HLA-A and HLA-B alleles for most subjects in the first cohort. A later analysis found that HLA-associated TCR beta chains were more clonally expanded and had lower generation probabilities than equally common non-associated chains. Assigning TCR associations to individual alleles was difficult when HLA alleles, especially DR and DQ, strongly co-occurred. The classifier was reported to diagnose cytomegalovirus status with high specificity and sensitivity in both the original and validation cohorts.

The sequence derives from a young man in good health and CMV-seronegative. Source material: PBMCs. The chain was built from TRBV19 and TRBJ1-3, with a weak D call of TRBD1 (6 bases match). The CDR3 is CATKTTGTGNTIYF. At the DNA level, the sequence is TGTGCCACCAAAACTACAGGGACTGGAAACACCATATATTTT.